The rows below give T cell receptor beta chains drawn from one sample of a study of cytomegalovirus exposure and HLA in healthy donors. The protocol was immunoSEQ multiplex PCR, while the TCRdb copy is restricted to in-frame clones and leaves out a portion. The data show roughly 100,000 clones, approximately 89% seen once. The sample comprised PBMCs. These receptors were taken from a man aged 30 to 39 in good health and CMV-seronegative. CDR3s include the opening cysteine and the closing phenylalanine or tryptophan. A D gene is named only where the DNA matches it firmly. Size tells how often a clone was seen (once, few, many) or the class of an expanded clone, and some rows leave it out.

D gene: -
clone size: once
V gene: TRBV18
J gene: TRBJ1-2
CDR3 DNA: TGTGCCAGCTCACCCAGGGACACTCTTGGCTACACCTTC
CDR3 protein: CASSPRDTLGYTF

D gene: TRBD1
clone size: once
V gene: TRBV7-2
J gene: TRBJ2-4
CDR3 DNA: TGTGCCAGCAGCCGACAGGGGGCTAAAAACATTCAGTACTTC
CDR3 protein: CASSRQGAKNIQYF

D gene: TRBD1
clone size: -
V gene: TRBV29-1
J gene: TRBJ1-2
CDR3 DNA: TGCAGCGCCCCGGGACAGGGGGCCGGTGGCTACACCTTC
CDR3 protein: CSAPGQGAGGYTF

D gene: TRBD2
clone size: -
V gene: TRBV5-1
J gene: TRBJ2-5
CDR3 DNA: TGCGCCAGCAGCTTGGAAAGCGGGAGTGAGACCCAGTACTTC
CDR3 protein: CASSLESGSETQYF

D gene: -
clone size: -
V gene: TRBV27
J gene: TRBJ2-1
CDR3 DNA: TGTGCCAGCAGAATTAAAGTTCGGTACAATGAGCAGTTCTTC
CDR3 protein: CASRIKVRYNEQFF

D gene: TRBD2
clone size: few
V gene: TRBV5-1
J gene: TRBJ2-5
CDR3 DNA: TGCGCCAGCAGCTACGGGGGGGCGGGAGTCCAAGAGACCCAGTACTTC
CDR3 protein: CASSYGGAGVQETQYF

D gene: -
clone size: -
V gene: TRBV7-9
J gene: TRBJ1-2
CDR3 DNA: TGTGCCAGCAGCACAATTGACGGGTCCGGCTACACCTTC
CDR3 protein: CASSTIDGSGYTF

D gene: -
clone size: -
V gene: TRBV2
J gene: TRBJ1-1
CDR3 DNA: TGTGCCAGCAGTGGCTCAACAAGGAACACTGAAGCTTTCTTT
CDR3 protein: CASSGSTRNTEAFF

D gene: -
clone size: -
V gene: TRBV2
J gene: TRBJ2-2
CDR3 DNA: TGTGCCAGCAGTTTTAATTCGGGGAACACCGGGGAGCTGTTTTTT
CDR3 protein: CASSFNSGNTGELFF

D gene: TRBD2
clone size: -
V gene: TRBV7-3
J gene: TRBJ2-1
CDR3 DNA: TGTGCCAGCAACCCTAGCGGGAGGGTTTCCTACAATGAGCAGTTCTTC
CDR3 protein: CASNPSGRVSYNEQFF

D gene: -
clone size: -
V gene: TRBV7-8
J gene: TRBJ2-5
CDR3 DNA: TGTGCCAGCAGCCAACCTACAGGGTTCGGGACCCAGTACTTC
CDR3 protein: CASSQPTGFGTQYF

D gene: -
clone size: -
V gene: TRBV4-1
J gene: TRBJ2-5
CDR3 DNA: TGCGCCAGCAGCCGATGGAGACGGGAGACCCAGTACTTC
CDR3 protein: CASSRWRRETQYF

D gene: -
clone size: few
V gene: TRBV27
J gene: TRBJ2-3
CDR3 DNA: TGTGCCAGCAGTACGACATACACAGATACGCAGTATTTT
CDR3 protein: CASSTTYTDTQYF

D gene: TRBD1
clone size: few
V gene: TRBV5-4
J gene: TRBJ2-3
CDR3 DNA: TGTGCCAGCAGCTTGGGGGGGACAGGTACACAACCAGGGTGGTTT
CDR3 protein: CASSLGGTGTQPGWF

D gene: -
clone size: -
V gene: TRBV5-6
J gene: TRBJ2-7
CDR3 DNA: TGTGCCAGCAGCCCCGGGTGGATCGGGTACGAGCAGTACTTC
CDR3 protein: CASSPGWIGYEQYF

D gene: TRBD1
clone size: once
V gene: TRBV28
J gene: TRBJ1-5
CDR3 DNA: TGTGCCAGCGACCTCGGGGACAGGGTGGTATATCAGCCCCAGCATTTT
CDR3 protein: CASDLGDRVVYQPQHF

D gene: -
clone size: -
V gene: TRBV9
J gene: TRBJ1-4
CDR3 DNA: TGTGCCAGCAGCGTAGATGGGAGGGACGAAAAACTGTTTTTT
CDR3 protein: CASSVDGRDEKLFF

D gene: -
clone size: -
V gene: TRBV6-1
J gene: TRBJ2-5
CDR3 DNA: TGTGCCAGCAGTGAAACCAGGGGCGGGGAGACCCAGTACTTC
CDR3 protein: CASSETRGGETQYF

D gene: -
clone size: -
V gene: TRBV6-1
J gene: TRBJ2-5
CDR3 DNA: TGTGCCAGCAGTGAAGTTACACCTCCTTTCTCCCAGTACTTC
CDR3 protein: CASSEVTPPFSQYF

D gene: -
clone size: -
V gene: TRBV27
J gene: TRBJ2-3
CDR3 DNA: TGTGCCAGCAGTTTAGGGCCGTTAGATACGCAGTATTTT
CDR3 protein: CASSLGPLDTQYF

D gene: -
clone size: -
V gene: TRBV2
J gene: TRBJ2-7
CDR3 DNA: TGTGCCAGCCTAGAAACAGGTTCCGAGCAGTACTTC
CDR3 protein: CASLETGSEQYF

D gene: -
clone size: once
V gene: TRBV27
J gene: TRBJ2-3
CDR3 DNA: TGTGCCAGCAGTTCTACGGCTAGGGGAGATACGCAGTATTTT
CDR3 protein: CASSSTARGDTQYF

D gene: TRBD1
clone size: once
V gene: TRBV10-2
J gene: TRBJ2-1
CDR3 DNA: TGCGCCAGCAGTGGCCGGGACAGGGGAGACAATGAGCAGTTCTTC
CDR3 protein: CASSGRDRGDNEQFF

D gene: TRBD2
clone size: -
V gene: TRBV4-3
J gene: TRBJ2-4
CDR3 DNA: TGCGCCAGCAGCCAAGAGAGTAGCGGGACTGCCAAAAACATTCAGTACTTC
CDR3 protein: CASSQESSGTAKNIQYF

D gene: TRBD1
clone size: -
V gene: TRBV6-6
J gene: TRBJ1-1
CDR3 DNA: TGTGCCAGCAGTCCCGGGACAGGGGTCACTGAAGCTTTCTTT
CDR3 protein: CASSPGTGVTEAFF

D gene: TRBD1
clone size: -
V gene: TRBV2
J gene: TRBJ2-5
CDR3 DNA: TGTGCCAGCAGGGAGACAGGGCGCGCAGGAGAGACCCAGTACTTC
CDR3 protein: CASRETGRAGETQYF

D gene: -
clone size: -
V gene: TRBV28
J gene: TRBJ2-5
CDR3 DNA: TGTGCCAGCAGTCCAATTCCTGCCCAGGGTCAGGGAGAGACCCAGTACTTC
CDR3 protein: CASSPIPAQGQGETQYF

D gene: TRBD2
clone size: few
V gene: TRBV5-3
J gene: TRBJ2-4
CDR3 DNA: TGTGCCAGAAGCTTGAGCGGGAGACGGGCCAAAAACATTCAGTACTTC
CDR3 protein: CARSLSGRRAKNIQYF

D gene: TRBD1
clone size: once
V gene: TRBV11-1
J gene: TRBJ2-3
CDR3 DNA: TGTGCCAGCGGACAGGGTCCCACAGATACGCAGTATTTT
CDR3 protein: CASGQGPTDTQYF

D gene: TRBD2
clone size: -
V gene: TRBV7-2
J gene: TRBJ2-7
CDR3 DNA: TGTGCCAGCAGCTCCAGCGGGGCGAGCTCCTACGAGCAGTACTTC
CDR3 protein: CASSSSGASSYEQYF

D gene: -
clone size: -
V gene: TRBV28
J gene: TRBJ1-2
CDR3 DNA: TGTGCCAGCAGTTTGAGGGCAGGTCCATCGGCCCCTTATGGCTACACCTTC
CDR3 protein: CASSLRAGPSAPYGYTF

D gene: -
clone size: -
V gene: TRBV5-6
J gene: TRBJ1-5
CDR3 DNA: TGTGCCAGCAGCTTTGGGCAGGGCAGGGAGCCCCAGCATTTT
CDR3 protein: CASSFGQGREPQHF

D gene: TRBD2
clone size: -
V gene: TRBV5-6
J gene: TRBJ2-7
CDR3 DNA: TGTGCCAGCAGCTTGTGGGGGGGTACCTACGAGCAGTACTTC
CDR3 protein: CASSLWGGTYEQYF

D gene: -
clone size: -
V gene: TRBV5-3
J gene: TRBJ2-5
CDR3 DNA: TGTGCCAGAAGCTTGTCACATATGTACCAAGAGACCCAGTACTTC
CDR3 protein: CARSLSHMYQETQYF

D gene: -
clone size: -
V gene: TRBV30
J gene: TRBJ1-1
CDR3 DNA: TGTGCCTGGAGTGTCGGGTGGTACACTGAAGCTTTCTTT
CDR3 protein: CAWSVGWYTEAFF

D gene: TRBD1
clone size: -
V gene: TRBV5-6
J gene: TRBJ1-4
CDR3 DNA: TGTGCCAGCAGCATGGGACAGCCTAATGAAAAACTGTTTTTT
CDR3 protein: CASSMGQPNEKLFF

D gene: -
clone size: few
V gene: TRBV2
J gene: TRBJ1-4
CDR3 DNA: TGTGCCAGTCAGGAGGACAGCCTTAATGAAAAACTGTTTTTT
CDR3 protein: CASQEDSLNEKLFF

D gene: -
clone size: -
V gene: TRBV5-8
J gene: TRBJ2-7
CDR3 DNA: TGTGCCAGCAGCTTGGCCTACGCCCGGGGTGAGCAGTACTTC
CDR3 protein: CASSLAYARGEQYF

D gene: -
clone size: -
V gene: TRBV5-1
J gene: TRBJ2-2
CDR3 DNA: TGCGCCAGCAGCCAATACTTGTCGAACACCGGGGAGCTGTTTTTT
CDR3 protein: CASSQYLSNTGELFF

D gene: TRBD1
clone size: -
V gene: TRBV30
J gene: TRBJ2-7
CDR3 DNA: TGTGCCTGGAGGGACAGGGGGCCGCTCGAGCAGTACTTC
CDR3 protein: CAWRDRGPLEQYF

D gene: TRBD1
clone size: -
V gene: TRBV5-1
J gene: TRBJ1-5
CDR3 DNA: TGCGCCAGCAGCTTGGGTGAAGGGGGCGGACAGCCCCAGCATTTT
CDR3 protein: CASSLGEGGGQPQHF

D gene: -
clone size: -
V gene: TRBV20-1
J gene: TRBJ1-2
CDR3 DNA: TGCAGTGCTGCGCGAAAAGGCTACACCTTC
CDR3 protein: CSAARKGYTF

D gene: -
clone size: -
V gene: TRBV29-1
J gene: TRBJ2-2
CDR3 DNA: TGCAGCGTTTTCGGGACAACGAACACCGGGGAGCTGTTTTTT
CDR3 protein: CSVFGTTNTGELFF

D gene: TRBD1
clone size: -
V gene: TRBV5-1
J gene: TRBJ1-1
CDR3 DNA: TGCGCCAGCAGCCCTCAGGGGGCGTCAGGTGCCACTGAAGCTTTCTTT
CDR3 protein: CASSPQGASGATEAFF